Listed here is a single T cell receptor beta chain. The target antigen is unknown. Germline CDR1 SGHTA, CDR2 FQGNSA. V was clipped by 0 bases and J by 8 bases, with 16 bases between them. There are 15 residues in the CDR3. The PCR made use of 60 Vbeta and 13 Jbeta primers. Produced via immunoSEQ multiplex PCR; TCRdb's table is partial and in-frame only. The profile shows more than 150,000 clones, approximately 78% of them singletons. This sample is drawn from a study of cytomegalovirus exposure and HLA in healthy donors. Findings and caveats of the study: According to an earlier analysis, most TCR beta V segments yielded productive rearrangements about 87% or about 30% of the time. TCR beta chain V- and J-gene trimming was linked, in a later analysis, to a missense variant in DCLRE1C.

These donors counted as nominally healthy when sampled, but unrecorded immune exposures were likely. The J gene is TRBJ1-1, the V gene TRBV7-2; D gene unclear. The sample was PBMCs. The sequence was obtained from a male donor in good health and CMV-seronegative. The CDR3 sequence: CASSLAWRPPNEAFF. Written as DNA, the CDR3 is TGTGCCAGCAGCTTAGCGTGGAGGCCACCGAACGAAGCTTTCTTT.